These T cell receptor beta chains were read from a single sample in a study of blood T cell repertoires in COVID-19. The repertoire was sequenced with immunoSEQ multiplex PCR; TCRdb's copy has only in-frame clones and lacks some. The sample has 65,000 to 70,000 clones; about nine tenths are singletons. Input material: peripheral blood. These receptors originate from a man in his forties or fifties with active COVID-19. Each CDR3 is given with its conserved first and last residue. The D gene is left open where the match is weak. Where a row states a size, it is once, few, many or the class of an expanded clone; other rows omit it.

TRBJ2-7	-	-	TRBV4-3	TGCGCCAGCAGCCAAGAAGGTCTGGGAGAGCGATACGAGCAGTACTTC	CASSQEGLGERYEQYF
TRBJ2-4	-	-	TRBV6-5	TGTGCCAGCAGTCGAAAGACCGGGGGCATTCAGTACTTC	CASSRKTGGIQYF
TRBJ2-5	once	-	TRBV25-1	TGTGCCAGCTCCGAACAAGGCCGACAACTCGAGACCCAGTACTTC	CASSEQGRQLETQYF
TRBJ1-4	-	TRBD1	TRBV5-8	TGTGCCAGCAGCAACTACAGGGGGCGTACTAATGAAAAACTGTTTTTT	CASSNYRGRTNEKLFF
TRBJ1-1	-	TRBD1	TRBV19	TGTGCCAGTAGTATACAGGGGGTGAACACTGAAGCTTTCTTT	CASSIQGVNTEAFF
TRBJ2-3	-	TRBD2	TRBV19	TGTGCCAGTACCCGGGAGGGTTTAAACACAGATACGCAGTATTTT	CASTREGLNTDTQYF
TRBJ2-5	-	TRBD2	TRBV18	TGTGCCAGCTCACCATCGGGATTAGCGGGAGGATTCGGTGAGACCCAGTACTTC	CASSPSGLAGGFGETQYF
TRBJ2-7	-	-	TRBV21-1	TGTGCCAGCAGCAAACTGACTAGCTGCTTCTACGAGCAGTACTTC	CASSKLTSCFYEQYF
TRBJ2-2	-	-	TRBV7-2	TGTGCCAGCAGCTCCTTAGGAGTCGGGGAGCTGTTTTTT	CASSSLGVGELFF
TRBJ2-1	-	-	TRBV21-1	TGTGCCAGCAGCAATCCTCGACTAGCGGGAGGCCGGCGGTATCATGAGCAGTTCTTC	CASSNPRLAGGRRYHEQFF
TRBJ2-2	-	-	TRBV2	TGTGCCAGCACCGAGGGAATGAACACCGGGGAGCTGTTTTTT	CASTEGMNTGELFF
TRBJ2-3	-	TRBD2	TRBV7-2	TGTGCCAGCAGCTTCCGAGGACTAGCGGGCACAGATACGCAGTATTTT	CASSFRGLAGTDTQYF
TRBJ2-7	-	TRBD1	TRBV4-1	TGCGCCAGCAGCCCGTATACAGGGGGCCCCTACGAGCAGTACTTC	CASSPYTGGPYEQYF
TRBJ2-7	-	-	TRBV7-6	TGTGCCAGCAGCTTATCGTTCGGCCAGGGCCACGAGCAGTACTTC	CASSLSFGQGHEQYF
TRBJ2-1	-	-	TRBV4-3	TGCGCCAGCAGCCAAGCCAGGGAACTCTACAATGAGCAGTTCTTC	CASSQARELYNEQFF
TRBJ2-1	-	TRBD2	TRBV11-3	TGTGCCAGCAGCACTCGGTCTAGCGGGAGCCATGAGCAGTTCTTC	CASSTRSSGSHEQFF
TRBJ1-5	-	-	TRBV6-5	TGTGCCAGCAGCCCGGGGGGAAGCGGGGCCCAGCATTTT	CASSPGGSGAQHF
TRBJ1-1	-	-	TRBV6-6	TGTGCCAGCAGTCGGGACTCCTACACTGAAGCTTTCTTT	CASSRDSYTEAFF
TRBJ1-1	-	-	TRBV2	TGTGCCAGCAGTTACCCACGAGGGGAGGGGAGATCCACTGAAGCTTTCTTT	CASSYPRGEGRSTEAFF
TRBJ2-3	-	-	TRBV30	TGTGCCAGCAGCAGGGGACGAACAGATACGCAGTATTTT	CASSRGRTDTQYF
TRBJ2-3	-	-	TRBV30	TGTGCCTGGAATGAGGGACTCGGCACAGATACGCAGTATTTT	CAWNEGLGTDTQYF
TRBJ2-7	-	-	TRBV28	TGTGCCAGCAGTTTATGGGATGGAGGCTTGGCAGAATTTTATGAGTATGACGAGCAGTACTTC	CASSLWDGGLAEFYEYDEQYF